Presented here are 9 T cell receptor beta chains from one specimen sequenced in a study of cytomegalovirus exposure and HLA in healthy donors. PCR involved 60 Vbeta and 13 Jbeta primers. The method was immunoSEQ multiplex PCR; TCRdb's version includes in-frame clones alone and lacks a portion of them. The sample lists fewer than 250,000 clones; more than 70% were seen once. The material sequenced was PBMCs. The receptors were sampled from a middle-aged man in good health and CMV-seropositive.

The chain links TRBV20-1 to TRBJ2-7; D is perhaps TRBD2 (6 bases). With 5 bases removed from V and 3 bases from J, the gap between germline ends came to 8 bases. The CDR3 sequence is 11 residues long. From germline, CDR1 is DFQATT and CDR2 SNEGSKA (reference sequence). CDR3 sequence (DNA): TGCAGTGCTGGGGACTTCTACGAGCAGTACTTC. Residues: CSAGDFYEQYF.

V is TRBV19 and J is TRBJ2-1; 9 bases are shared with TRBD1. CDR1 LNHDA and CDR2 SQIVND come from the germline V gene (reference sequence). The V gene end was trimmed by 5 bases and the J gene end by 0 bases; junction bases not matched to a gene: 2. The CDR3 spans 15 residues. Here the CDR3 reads CASSRQGGSYNEQFF. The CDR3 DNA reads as TGTGCCAGTAGTCGACAGGGGGGCTCCTACAATGAGCAGTTCTTC.

The DNA of the CDR3 is TGTGCCATCGTTGGGGGGGCCGGGTACGAGCAGTACTTC. This translates into CAIVGGAGYEQYF. The chain is built from TRBV10-3 and TRBJ2-7; possible D gene TRBD2, 7 bases. The V end was cut by 8 bases, the J end by 4 bases, with 15 bases between. The CDR3 covers 13 residues. CDR1 ENHRY and CDR2 SYGVKD come from the germline V gene.

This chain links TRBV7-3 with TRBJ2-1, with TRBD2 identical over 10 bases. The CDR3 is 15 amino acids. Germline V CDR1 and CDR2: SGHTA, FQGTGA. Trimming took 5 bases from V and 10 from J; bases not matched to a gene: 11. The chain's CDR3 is CASSNTAGGPGEQFF. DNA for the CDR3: TGTGCCAGCAGCAATACAGCGGGAGGGCCCGGGGAGCAGTTCTTC.

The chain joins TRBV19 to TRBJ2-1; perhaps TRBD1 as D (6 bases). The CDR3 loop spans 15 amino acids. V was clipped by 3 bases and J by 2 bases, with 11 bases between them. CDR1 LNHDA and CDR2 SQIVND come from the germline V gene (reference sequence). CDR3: CASSIQGSTYNEQFF. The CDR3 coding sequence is TGTGCCAGTAGTATCCAGGGGTCCACCTACAATGAGCAGTTCTTC. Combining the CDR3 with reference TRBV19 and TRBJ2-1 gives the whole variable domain DGGITQSPKYLFRKEGQNVTLSCEQNLNHDAMYWYRQDPGQGLRLIYYSQIVNDFQKGDIAEGYSVSREKKESFPLTVTSAQKNPTAFYLCASSIQGSTYNEQFFGPGTRLTVL.

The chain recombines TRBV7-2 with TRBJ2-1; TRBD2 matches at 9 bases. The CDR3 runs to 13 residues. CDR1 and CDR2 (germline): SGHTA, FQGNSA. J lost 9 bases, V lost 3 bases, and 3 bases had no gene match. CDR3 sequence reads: CASSFSSGAEQFF. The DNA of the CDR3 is TGTGCCAGCAGCTTCTCTAGCGGGGCTGAGCAGTTCTTC.

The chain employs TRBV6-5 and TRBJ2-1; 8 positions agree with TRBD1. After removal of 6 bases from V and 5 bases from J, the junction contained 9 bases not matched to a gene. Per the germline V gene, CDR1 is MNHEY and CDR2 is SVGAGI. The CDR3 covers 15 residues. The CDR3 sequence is CASSLPGGAHNEQFF. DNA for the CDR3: TGTGCCAGCAGCCTTCCAGGGGGCGCCCACAATGAGCAGTTCTTC.

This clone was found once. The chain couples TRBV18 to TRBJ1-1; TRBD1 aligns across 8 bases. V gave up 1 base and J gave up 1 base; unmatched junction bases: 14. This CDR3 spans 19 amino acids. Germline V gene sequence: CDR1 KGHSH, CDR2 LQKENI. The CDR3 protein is CASSPLPRRRGQGNTEAFF. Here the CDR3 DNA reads TGTGCCAGCTCACCACTCCCTCGGAGGAGAGGACAGGGGAACACTGAAGCTTTCTTT.

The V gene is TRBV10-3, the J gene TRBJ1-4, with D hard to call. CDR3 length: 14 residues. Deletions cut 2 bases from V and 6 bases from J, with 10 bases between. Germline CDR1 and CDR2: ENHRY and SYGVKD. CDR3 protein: CAISEPGSDEKLFF. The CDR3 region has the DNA TGTGCCATCAGTGAGCCGGGTTCGGATGAAAAACTGTTTTTT.